These T cell receptor beta chains were read from a single sample in a study of radiation and T cells in renal cell carcinoma. Clones were read by immunoSEQ multiplex PCR, and TCRdb kept only the in-frame ones, dropping some. The sample holds around 10,000 clones, roughly 65% seen once. The sample in question was tumor tissue, obtained from a patient whose treatment included radiotherapy and nephrectomy. These receptors originate from a woman between 45 and 65 years old with renal cell carcinoma. Both conserved end residues are part of each CDR3. A D gene is named only where the DNA matches it firmly. A clone size is listed for some rows: how often the clone was seen (once, few, many), or a class if it is expanded.

size	V	D	J	CDR3	DNA
.	TRBV4-2	.	TRBJ2-3	CASSQGGAGDTQYF	TGTGCCAGCAGCCAAGGGGGAGCGGGAGATACGCAGTATTTT
.	TRBV7-2	.	TRBJ2-3	CASSLVPDSSTDTQYF	TGTGCCAGCAGCTTAGTACCAGACTCTAGCACAGATACGCAGTATTTT
.	TRBV27	.	TRBJ2-3	CASRKTDSSTDTQYF	TGTGCCAGCAGGAAAACGGACTCGAGCACAGATACGCAGTATTTT
.	TRBV28	TRBD2	TRBJ2-3	CASKWGHSGTSGTDTQYF	TGTGCCAGCAAATGGGGACACTCAGGGACTAGCGGCACAGATACGCAGTATTTT
.	TRBV19	TRBD1	TRBJ1-5	CASSRGTAGSNQPQHF	TGTGCCAGTAGCCGAGGGACAGCTGGGAGCAATCAGCCCCAGCATTTT
medium-sized	TRBV6-4	.	TRBJ2-2	CASSSFDRGELFF	TGTGCCAGCAGTTCCTTCGACAGAGGGGAGCTGTTTTTT
once	TRBV19	.	TRBJ2-2	CASSFLAGELFF	TGTGCCAGTAGTTTCTTAGCCGGGGAGCTGTTTTTT
medium-sized	TRBV20-1	.	TRBJ2-5	CSASPMETQYF	TGCAGTGCTAGCCCAATGGAGACCCAGTACTTC
few	TRBV27	TRBD1	TRBJ1-5	CASSPGQGNQPQHF	TGTGCCAGCAGCCCGGGACAGGGCAATCAGCCCCAGCATTTT
.	TRBV5-4	TRBD1	TRBJ2-5	CASSQERTGETQYF	TGTGCCAGCAGCCAAGAAAGGACAGGGGAGACCCAGTACTTC
.	TRBV2	TRBD1	TRBJ2-4	CASSEEGQGGIQYF	TGTGCCAGCAGTGAAGAGGGACAGGGGGGCATTCAGTACTTC
few	TRBV27	.	TRBJ2-7	CASSLSPLSYEQYF	TGTGCCAGCAGTTTATCCCCCCTCTCCTACGAGCAGTACTTC
.	TRBV7-9	.	TRBJ1-4	CASSLGFGLASTNEKLFF	TGTGCCAGCAGCTTAGGGTTCGGCCTTGCCTCAACTAATGAAAAACTGTTTTTT
.	TRBV14	TRBD1	TRBJ1-2	CASSRDREIYGYTF	TGTGCCAGCAGCCGGGACAGGGAGATCTATGGCTACACCTTC
.	TRBV7-8	TRBD2	TRBJ2-7	CASSLVVTSSGEQYF	TGTGCCAGCAGCTTAGTTGTGACTAGCTCCGGCGAGCAGTACTTC
few	TRBV7-3	.	TRBJ2-7	CASSLGQVYEQYF	TGTGCCAGCAGCTTAGGTCAGGTCTACGAGCAGTACTTC
.	TRBV25-1	.	TRBJ2-7	CASSDPDDYEQYF	TGTGCCAGCAGTGATCCGGACGACTACGAGCAGTACTTC
.	TRBV6-5	.	TRBJ2-1	CASSPWGSGDNEQFF	TGTGCCAGCAGCCCCTGGGGTAGCGGAGACAATGAGCAGTTCTTC
.	TRBV28	TRBD1	TRBJ2-7	CASTFHGQGGSYEQYF	TGTGCCAGCACTTTTCACGGACAGGGGGGTTCCTACGAGCAGTACTTC
.	TRBV7-8	TRBD1	TRBJ1-3	CASSLGAGGFGNTIYF	TGTGCCAGCAGCTTAGGCGCAGGGGGATTCGGAAACACCATATATTTT
medium-sized	TRBV5-6	.	TRBJ1-5	CASSRGTSSNQPQHF	TGTGCCAGCAGCCGCGGGACGTCTAGCAATCAGCCCCAGCATTTT
.	TRBV6-6	.	TRBJ2-4	CASSEQGLAKNIQYF	TGTGCCAGCAGTGAGCAGGGTTTGGCCAAAAACATTCAGTACTTC
.	TRBV11-2	.	TRBJ2-2	CASSLFGVSNTGELFF	TGTGCCAGCAGCTTATTTGGGGTATCGAACACCGGGGAGCTGTTTTTT
.	TRBV5-5	TRBD1	TRBJ2-2	CASSWTGGPTGELFF	TGTGCCAGCAGCTGGACAGGGGGTCCCACCGGGGAGCTGTTTTTT
.	TRBV7-9	.	TRBJ1-2	CASSPQGYYGYTF	TGTGCCAGCAGCCCCCAGGGGTACTATGGCTACACCTTC
.	TRBV6-4	.	TRBJ1-2	CASSDGEGVNYGYTF	TGTGCCAGCAGTGACGGTGAGGGGGTAAACTATGGCTACACCTTC
few	TRBV5-1	.	TRBJ1-2	CASSLGREDGYTF	TGCGCCAGCAGCTTGGGTAGAGAAGATGGCTACACCTTC
.	TRBV27	TRBD2	TRBJ2-1	CASSLIRLAGRSSYNEQFF	TGTGCCAGCAGTTTAATTAGGCTAGCGGGGAGGAGTTCCTACAATGAGCAGTTCTTC
.	TRBV9	TRBD2	TRBJ2-5	CASSPLAGGSQETQYF	TGTGCCAGCAGCCCGTTAGCGGGGGGTTCCCAAGAGACCCAGTACTTC
.	TRBV7-2	TRBD2	TRBJ2-1	CASSSGLAGVNEQFF	TGTGCCAGCAGCTCGGGACTAGCGGGCGTAAATGAGCAGTTCTTC
.	TRBV7-2	TRBD1	TRBJ1-1	CASSLETGRLGTEAFF	TGTGCCAGCAGCTTAGAGACAGGGAGGTTGGGTACTGAAGCTTTCTTT
.	TRBV10-2	.	TRBJ1-5	CASTENTGNQPQHF	TGCGCCAGCACGGAAAATACAGGGAATCAGCCCCAGCATTTT
.	TRBV28	TRBD1	TRBJ1-5	CASSSGGSNQPQHF	TGTGCCAGCAGTTCAGGGGGAAGCAATCAGCCCCAGCATTTT
.	TRBV10-1	.	TRBJ2-1	CASSAQVSYNEQFF	TGCGCCAGCAGTGCCCAGGTCTCCTACAATGAGCAGTTCTTC
.	TRBV29-1	.	TRBJ1-1	CSALRQMNTEAFF	TGCAGCGCCCTAAGGCAGATGAACACTGAAGCTTTCTTT
few	TRBV21-1	.	TRBJ1-2	CASSKQDGYTF	TGTGCCAGCAGCAAACAGGATGGCTACACCTTC
few	TRBV6-5	TRBD1	TRBJ1-5	CASSVQGGNQPQHF	TGTGCCAGCAGTGTACAGGGGGGCAATCAGCCCCAGCATTTT
.	TRBV28	.	TRBJ1-6	CASSLSRGLGSYNSPLHF	TGTGCCAGCAGTTTGTCCAGAGGGCTAGGCTCCTATAATTCACCCCTCCACTTT
.	TRBV14	.	TRBJ2-5	CASSPTYRGPETQYF	TGTGCCAGCAGCCCTACGTATCGTGGGCCAGAGACCCAGTACTTC
.	TRBV5-1	.	TRBJ2-1	CASSNPRENEQFF	TGCGCCAGCAGCAACCCGCGGGAAAATGAGCAGTTCTTC
.	TRBV7-9	.	TRBJ2-7	CASGRVQSYEQYF	TGTGCCAGTGGGCGGGTACAATCCTACGAGCAGTACTTC
few	TRBV7-9	.	TRBJ2-2	CASSLGRDTGELFF	TGTGCCAGCAGCTTAGGGAGAGATACCGGGGAGCTGTTTTTT
.	TRBV27	TRBD1	TRBJ2-7	CASSAGTGVYEQYF	TGTGCCAGCAGTGCCGGGACAGGGGTTTACGAGCAGTACTTC
once	TRBV28	TRBD2	TRBJ2-7	CAASFLAVSYEQYF	TGTGCCGCCTCGTTCCTAGCGGTTTCTTACGAGCAGTACTTC
.	TRBV4-3	.	TRBJ2-1	CASSQDGAGWNEQFF	TGCGCCAGCAGCCAAGATGGCGCAGGGTGGAATGAGCAGTTCTTC
few	TRBV7-3	.	TRBJ2-2	CASSLVGAHTGELFF	TGTGCCAGCAGCTTGGTGGGGGCGCACACCGGGGAGCTGTTTTTT
.	TRBV29-1	.	TRBJ2-7	CSVEVQGTSTYEQYF	TGCAGCGTTGAAGTTCAAGGGACATCTACCTACGAGCAGTACTTC
.	TRBV5-1	.	TRBJ2-3	CASSLVGAGTDTQYF	TGCGCCAGCAGCTTAGTGGGGGCTGGGACAGATACGCAGTATTTT
.	TRBV7-8	.	TRBJ1-5	CASSLRALGVNQPQHF	TGTGCCAGCAGCCTGAGGGCCTTAGGCGTAAATCAGCCCCAGCATTTT
.	TRBV4-1	.	TRBJ1-5	CASLSSRPLSNQPQHF	TGCGCCAGCCTTAGCAGTCGACCCCTTAGCAATCAGCCCCAGCATTTT
.	TRBV5-1	TRBD2	TRBJ2-5	CASSPLTSGSETQYF	TGCGCCAGCAGCCCGTTAACTAGCGGGAGCGAGACCCAGTACTTC
.	TRBV9	TRBD1	TRBJ1-2	CASSARGQENYGYTF	TGTGCCAGCAGCGCTAGAGGACAGGAGAACTATGGCTACACCTTC
.	TRBV9	.	TRBJ1-1	CASNTEGDTEAFF	TGTGCCAGCAATACAGAGGGGGACACTGAAGCTTTCTTT
.	TRBV7-9	TRBD1	TRBJ1-4	CASSSGQGREKLFF	TGTGCCAGCAGCTCCGGACAGGGGCGGGAAAAACTGTTTTTT
.	TRBV13	.	TRBJ2-5	CASSLGLAEGQETQYF	TGTGCCAGCAGCTTAGGCCTCGCAGAGGGCCAAGAGACCCAGTACTTC
.	TRBV15	.	TRBJ2-5	CATSRDGAGEFRETQYF	TGTGCCACCAGCAGAGATGGGGCAGGGGAATTTAGGGAGACCCAGTACTTC
.	TRBV28	TRBD2	TRBJ2-7	CASSLLLAGSGLNEQYF	TGTGCCAGCAGTTTATTACTAGCGGGGAGCGGATTGAACGAGCAGTACTTC
.	TRBV18	.	TRBJ2-4	CASSFVGGRAKNIQYF	TGTGCCAGCTCTTTTGTTGGGGGACGAGCCAAAAACATTCAGTACTTC
.	TRBV30	TRBD1	TRBJ1-1	CAGGQGGNTEAFF	TGTGCCGGCGGACAGGGGGGAAACACTGAAGCTTTCTTT